The rows below give T cell receptor beta chains drawn from one sample of a study of T cell changes during pregnancy in multiple sclerosis. Sequencing was performed with immunoSEQ multiplex PCR; in TCRdb, only in-frame clones are kept and a portion is missing. The table lists approximately 68,000 clones, roughly 92% of them singletons. The sample consisted of peripheral blood, taken in the second trimester of pregnancy. The receptors here all came from a female donor with multiple sclerosis, enrolled in a pregnancy study. The CDR3 runs from the conserved cysteine through the conserved F or W. Clone size is given for some rows only: seen once, a few or many times, or a class if the clone is expanded.

. TRBV5-1 CASSSSGGSLSYEQYF
. TRBV30 CAWSVTVLTRGDAKETQYF
. TRBV7-9 CASSLIAGPTDTQYF
. TRBV19 CASSIREAGYEQYF
. TRBV6-5 CASSPPGADYGYTF
once TRBV7-9 CASSPGLAGGEAKNIQYF
once TRBV7-9 CASSLAGLADYEQYF
. TRBV18 CASSPPDRLFEQYF
. TRBV7-2 CASSRQVDTEAFF
once TRBV10-3 CAISESVGQTSYGYTF
few TRBV6-5 CASRQGMGYGYTF
. TRBV14 CASSESARTEAFF
. TRBV7-8 CASSLSLQGTEAFF
. TRBV14 CASGAFSSGNTIYF
. TRBV10-2 CASSETDIYGYTF
. TRBV19 CARNYRVSFNEQFF
. TRBV9 CASSGEAGGGSYNEQFF
. TRBV30 CAWSESPTGVEQYF
. TRBV19 CASSRGRGQGGTNEKLFF
. TRBV9 CASSVGREWGYTF
. TRBV4-2 CASSQSSGPYNEQFF
. TRBV7-2 CASSQPGKPYEQYF
few TRBV4-3 CASSHRQFTDTQYF
. TRBV2 CASIQGLANEKLFF
. TRBV6-6 CASSYGTGDPVQFF
. TRBV19 CASSINSGEIYEQFF
. TRBV28 CASDSGQGLYGYTF
. TRBV6-1 CASSDPARNQPQHF
. TRBV12-5 CASGQIDREKLFF
. TRBV6-5 CASRQEGNTEAFF
. TRBV11-1 CASSGTAMNTEAFF
. TRBV4-2 CASSQVLQGNTEAFF
. TRBV5-1 CASSRVGRGNGYTF
. TRBV7-9 CASSWGGWNQPQHF
. TRBV10-2 CASSTGGGGGYTF
few TRBV6-1 CASSELGAPGLDTQYF
. TRBV7-9 CASSLTLGVMADTQYF
few TRBV30 CAWSVEAGETQYF
. TRBV28 CASRDGHSLGNTEAFF
. TRBV7-2 CASRLTSGESYEQYF
once TRBV6-5 CATGVAGGNQPQHF
. TRBV10-3 CATRSGDRALGEQFF
. TRBV5-1 CASSQTVTGGGIYNEQFF
. TRBV7-9 CASSFSTGTPEAFF
. TRBV10-2 CASSRSGEHGTQYF
. TRBV19 CASSIATASYEQYF
. TRBV6-6 CASSYSPSLGDTEAFF
. TRBV14 CASSQGGGQSYGYTF
. TRBV18 CASSPPRAEPFF
. TRBV19 CASTETGISYEQYF